This T cell receptor beta chain was recovered during a study of blood T cell repertoires in COVID-19. For the study at large: Material from acute and convalescent COVID-19 was sourced from the United States, Italy and Spain. T cells, B-cell-depleted T cells, or PBMCs provided the cDNA or gDNA that served as material.

The junction had 6 bases not matched to a gene; V was cut back by 7 bases and J by 7 bases. The CDR3 is 11 amino acids. Germline CDR1 is SQVTM and CDR2 is ANQGSEA. Sequencing was performed with immunoSEQ multiplex PCR; in TCRdb, only in-frame clones are kept and a portion is missing. The sample holds more than 200,000 clones, 80% to 90% seen once. This clone was found a few times. The clonotype originates from a man younger than 40 with active or convalescent COVID-19. Sequenced sample: peripheral blood. V and J are TRBV29-1 and TRBJ1-1; 7 bases agree with TRBD1. This chain's CDR3 is CSAADRVEAFF. The CDR3, as DNA: TGCAGCGCAGCTGACAGGGTTGAAGCTTTCTTT.